The rows below give T cell receptor beta chains drawn from one sample of a study of blood T cell repertoires in COVID-19. TCRdb's copy holds only in-frame clones and misses some; the assay was immunoSEQ multiplex PCR. The table has about 200,000 clones, 80% to 90% seen once; the top ten hold more than 5.5%. The specimen was peripheral blood. These receptors were collected from a man at least 80 years old with acute or convalescent COVID-19. CDR3s include the opening cysteine and the closing phenylalanine or tryptophan. A D gene is named only where the DNA matches it firmly. Clone size is not always given. Where it is, it says once, few, many or a class for expanded clones.

TRBJ2-3	-	TRBV12-3/TRBV12-4	-	TGTGCCAGCAGCACTCAAATAGATACGCAGTATTTT	CASSTQIDTQYF
TRBJ2-1	TRBD2	TRBV7-6	-	TGTGCCAGCAGCAGTGGGACTAGCGGGAGGAACGATGAGCAGTTCTTC	CASSSGTSGRNDEQFF
TRBJ2-5	-	TRBV19	-	TGTGCCAGTAGTATAGGGGCCGTCCAGACCCAGTACTTC	CASSIGAVQTQYF
TRBJ1-2	-	TRBV4-3	-	TGCGCCAGCAGCCAGAATCGACAGCCCTATGGCTACACCTTC	CASSQNRQPYGYTF
TRBJ2-7	-	TRBV2	-	TGTGCCAGCGGAGAACAGGATTACGAGCAGTACTTC	CASGEQDYEQYF
TRBJ2-3	-	TRBV5-1	-	TGCGCCAGCATGGCCGGCGGATCTAGCACAGATACGCAGTATTTT	CASMAGGSSTDTQYF
TRBJ2-1	TRBD1	TRBV6-4	-	TGTGCCAGCACCCCCCTCCCGGGACAGGAGCAGTTCTTC	CASTPLPGQEQFF
TRBJ1-1	TRBD1	TRBV5-4	-	TGTGCCAGCAGCGGGACAGGGGCAGTGAACACTGAAGCTTTCTTT	CASSGTGAVNTEAFF
TRBJ1-2	-	TRBV7-8	-	TGTGCCAGCAGCCAACAGAACTATGGCTACACCTTC	CASSQQNYGYTF
TRBJ1-1	-	TRBV7-9	-	TGTGCCAGCAGCCGTATGACAGAGAACACTGAAGCTTTCTTT	CASSRMTENTEAFF
TRBJ2-2	TRBD2	TRBV3-1/TRBV3-2	-	TGTGCCAGCAGCCAAGTGGGACTAGCGGACACCGGGGAGCTGTTTTTT	CASSQVGLADTGELFF
TRBJ2-2	TRBD1	TRBV24-1	-	TGTGCCACCAGTGATTTGGGGGGACAGGGGACAAACACCGGGGAGCTGTTTTTT	CATSDLGGQGTNTGELFF
TRBJ2-6	TRBD1	TRBV20-1	-	TGCAGTGCTAGTTCAGGGGGCGCGGCTGGGGCCAACGTCCTGACTTTC	CSASSGGAAGANVLTF
TRBJ2-3	TRBD2	TRBV6-2/TRBV6-3	once	TGTGCCAGCAGCTTAAGGACTAGCGGGATTTACACAGATACGCAGTATTTT	CASSLRTSGIYTDTQYF
TRBJ2-3	TRBD2	TRBV4-2	-	TGTGCCAGCAGCCAAGATCTCACTAGCGGGAGCTCTAGCACAGATACGCAGTATTTT	CASSQDLTSGSSSTDTQYF
TRBJ1-6	-	TRBV28	-	TGTGCCAGCAGAGGACAGACGAATTCACCCCTCCACTTT	CASRGQTNSPLHF
TRBJ2-1	TRBD2	TRBV7-9	few	TGTGCCAGCCATCTTAGCGGGAGCTCCTACAATGAGCAGTTCTTC	CASHLSGSSYNEQFF